Reported below is one T cell receptor (beta chain). The source of the sample is a study of blood T cell repertoires in COVID-19. Across the study: From the United States, Italy and Spain came samples of acute and convalescent COVID-19.

CDR1 and CDR2 from the germline V gene are SGHDT and YYEEEE. V lost 0 bases to trimming and J lost 5 bases; unmatched junction nucleotides: 8. The CDR3 spans 16 residues. This table comes from immunoSEQ multiplex PCR, and its TCRdb copy is limited to in-frame clones, with some not included. This table holds about 89,000 clones, 90% to 95% found once. What was sequenced was peripheral blood. The rearrangement links TRBV5-6 to TRBJ2-5; TRBD1 aligns across 9 bases. This clonotype was obtained from a human donor with active COVID-19. The donor label of this sample is uncertain. In DNA form, the CDR3 reads TGTGCCAGCAGCTTGGGACCAACAGGGGGCGCTGAGACCCAGTACTTC. Translated, it gives CASSLGPTGGAETQYF.